These 15 T cell receptor beta chains share one sample of origin, sequenced in a study of cytomegalovirus exposure and HLA in healthy donors. The PCR contained 60 Vbeta and 13 Jbeta primers. Sequencing was performed with immunoSEQ multiplex PCR; in TCRdb, only in-frame clones are kept and a portion is missing. Of roughly 140,000 clones detected, over 70% appear once; the ten largest clones hold less than 3%. The specimen was PBMCs. The receptors originated from a male donor in good health and CMV-seronegative.

This chain uses TRBV7-9 with TRBJ1-2; 8 nucleotides match TRBD1. The germline CDR1 and CDR2 sequences are SEHNR and FQNEAQ (reference sequence). The CDR3 consists of 13 residues. Trimming took 4 bases from V and 4 from J; bases not matched to a gene: 2. The DNA of the CDR3 is TGTGCCAGCAGCTCACAGGGGGTCTATGGCTACACCTTC. It translates to CASSSQGVYGYTF.

The chain couples TRBV29-1 to TRBJ2-5; TRBD2 might be the D (5 bases). The J call is uncertain, as TRBJ2-7 better fits the DNA end. The CDR3 spans 13 residues. The V gene's germline CDR1 is SQVTM and CDR2 ANQGSEA. In nucleotides, the CDR3 is TGCAGCGTTGAAGAGGTGGGAGACTACGAGCAGTACTTC. Protein product: CSVEEVGDYEQYF.

This sequence joins TRBV9 and TRBJ2-5, with a tentative D call TRBD2 (5 bases). The DNA matches TRBJ2-7 better at its end, which makes the J call doubtful. The CDR3 runs 14 residues. Per germline, CDR1 SGDLS and CDR2 YYNGEE. The CDR3 spells CASSEGNSGYEQYF. CDR3 nucleotide sequence: TGTGCCAGCAGCGAGGGAAACAGCGGATACGAGCAGTACTTC.

The J gene is TRBJ2-7, the V gene TRBV10-3, with 13 bases fitting TRBD2. Trimming at V came to 8 bases and at J to 4 bases, leaving 11 bases not matched to a gene. Germline V lookup: CDR1 ENHRY, CDR2 SYGVKD. The CDR3 spans 16 residues. DNA of the CDR3: TGTGCCATCGGACTAGCGGGAGTGGGGTGGGAGTACGAGCAGTACTTC. Amino acids: CAIGLAGVGWEYEQYF.

The rearrangement joins TRBV18 to TRBJ2-5, with D possibly matching TRBD1 (6 bases). V was shortened by 2 bases and J by 3 bases, with 10 bases between the two germline ends. The CDR3 length is 14 residues. Germline loops: CDR1 KGHSH, CDR2 LQKENI. CDR3 in DNA: TGTGCCAGCTCACCAGTCACAGGGAAAGAGACCCAGTACTTC. The encoded protein is CASSPVTGKETQYF.

The chain uses TRBV30 and TRBJ1-3, with D uncertain. CDR3 length: 13 residues. The V end lost 0 bases, the J end lost 5 bases, and 8 bases lay between the germline ends. Per the germline V gene, CDR1 is GTSNPN and CDR2 is SVGIG (reference sequence). In nucleotides, the CDR3 is TGTGCCTGGAGTGTACTTTTAAGAAACACCATATATTTT. Its translation is CAWSVLLRNTIYF.

This clone was detected only a few times. The J gene is TRBJ2-7, the V gene TRBV21-1; the table assigns TRBD2, which was not confirmed against the DNA. TRBV21-1 is recorded as a pseudogene. The CDR3 loop spans 17 amino acids. CDR3 in DNA: TGTGCCAGCAGCATTGATACCGGGAGGGACGAAACCTACGAGCAGTACTTC. Protein: CASSIDTGRDETYEQYF.

The rearrangement uses TRBV30 and TRBJ1-2, with D perhaps matching TRBD1 (5 bases). The germline V gene has CDR1 GTSNPN and CDR2 SVGIG (reference sequence). Between the trimmed V and J ends, which lost 3 bases and 4 bases, there was a span of 9 bases. The CDR3 contains 12 residues. The DNA of the CDR3 is TGTGCCTGGAGCAGGGTCTTCTATGGCTACACCTTC. Translated: CAWSRVFYGYTF.

This clone was counted a single time. Here the CDR3 reads CAWSQGLAGEQYF. Written as DNA, the CDR3 is TGTGCCTGGAGCCAGGGACTGGCCGGTGAGCAGTACTTC. The V and J genes are TRBV30 and TRBJ2-7; TRBD2 is a possible D gene (6 bases). The germline V gene encodes CDR1 GTSNPN and CDR2 SVGIG (reference sequence). V was cut by 3 bases and J by 7 bases, with 16 bases left in between. The CDR3 is 13 amino acids.

This clone was counted a few times. The rearrangement uses TRBV15 and TRBJ2-1; 8 bases align to TRBD2. V lost 8 bases to trimming and J lost 3 bases; unmatched junction nucleotides: 3. The CDR3 sequence is 13 residues long. Germline lookup yields CDR1 LNHNV and CDR2 YYDKDF (reference sequence). CDR3 region: CATGLADYNEQFF. In nucleotides, the CDR3 is TGTGCCACCGGACTAGCAGACTACAATGAGCAGTTCTTC. Drawing the rest from reference TRBV15 and TRBJ2-1, the complete variable domain is DAMVIQNPRYQVTQFGKPVTLSCSQTLNHNVMYWYQQKSSQAPKLLFHYYDKDFNNEADTPDNFQSRRPNTSFCFLDIRSPGLGDTAMYLCATGLADYNEQFFGPGTRLTVL.

V and J are TRBV30 and TRBJ1-2; D is perhaps TRBD1 (6 bases). The CDR3 spans 14 residues. The germline V gene encodes CDR1 GTSNPN and CDR2 SVGIG (reference sequence). V lost 7 bases to trimming and J lost 5 bases, with 20 bases between them. CDR3 DNA sequence: TGTGCCTACCCGGACACAGGGAGAGTTTATGGCTACACCTTC. Its protein is CAYPDTGRVYGYTF. Complete variable domain (other parts from reference TRBV30 and TRBJ1-2): SQTIHQWPATLVQPVGSPLSLECTVEGTSNPNLYWYRQAAGRGLQLLFYSVGIGQISSEVPQNLSASRPQDRQFILSSKKLLLSDSGFYLCAYPDTGRVYGYTFGSGTRLTVV.

The CDR3 spells CASSWAGRNEQYF. DNA of the CDR3: TGTGCCAGCAGCTGGGCGGGGCGGAACGAGCAGTACTTC. The genes are TRBV5-4 and TRBJ2-7, with D maybe TRBD2 (6 bases). This CDR3 comprises 13 residues. V lost 3 bases and J 5 bases, leaving 12 bases between the germline ends. Germline CDR1 is SGHNT and CDR2 is YYREEE (reference sequence).

The J gene is TRBJ2-1, the V gene TRBV6-6, with 8 positions matching TRBD2. This CDR3 is 15 amino acids long. Germline V gene sequence: CDR1 MNHNY, CDR2 SVGAGI (reference sequence). Trimming took 5 bases from V and 7 from J; bases not matched to a gene: 10. The DNA for the CDR3 is TGTGCCAGCAGTCCCGTAGCGGGAAAGCCGAATGAGCAGTTCTTC. Residues: CASSPVAGKPNEQFF.

The J gene is TRBJ1-2, the V gene TRBV6-5; TRBD1 matches at 7 bases. The ends lost 5 bases at V and 4 bases at J; junction bases unmatched: 7. The CDR3 loop spans 14 amino acids. Germline CDR1 and CDR2: MNHEY and SVGAGI. The CDR3 DNA sequence: TGTGCCAGCAGTCGGACAGGAGGGGTCTATGGCTACACCTTC. Translating gives CASSRTGGVYGYTF.

The chain employs TRBV14 and TRBJ2-5, with 13 positions matching TRBD2. The CDR3 covers 15 residues. The ends lost 5 bases at V and 4 bases at J; junction bases unmatched: 4. Germline V lookup: CDR1 SGHDN, CDR2 FVKESK. The CDR3 nucleotides are TGTGCCAGCAGCGTAACTAGCGGGGGGGCAGAGACCCAGTACTTC. This encodes CASSVTSGGAETQYF.